This T cell receptor (beta chain) was identified in a study of T cells in tuberculosis (dated by TCRdb to 2016 to 2019). Concerning the study at large: To characterize T cells specific for the mycobacterial lipid antigen glucose monomycolate (GMM), the study used CD1B tetramers together with high-throughput TCR immunosequencing. IGRA-negative adolescents, IGRA-positive adolescents with latent tuberculosis and adults with active tuberculosis, some 11 per group, were compared in a South African clinical cohort.

At study entry, a tuberculin skin test and the QuantiFERON-TB GOLD In-Tube IGRA were used to screen adolescents for latent tuberculosis infection. Immunosequencing was performed on unsorted cryopreserved PBMC, with 100,000 or so T cells per clinical donor covered on average. Eleven high schools in the Worcester region of the Western Cape, South Africa, served as enrollment sites for adolescents aged 12 to 18 years. About ten M. tuberculosis-infected adolescents and around 10 uninfected adolescents, matched for age and sex, were selected. Adolescent PBMC were isolated from freshly drawn heparinized blood by density centrifugation and cryopreserved. Results and caveats for the whole study, not just this receptor: An accuracy of approximately 87% (AUROC 0.85 to 0.9) was reached by a classifier using the diverse GMM-specific repertoire, compared with 70% to 75% accuracy when GEM motif frequencies were used. The smaller NN-distances in active tuberculosis patients were driven in part by shorter CDR3-alpha lengths, while the difference seen for TCR-beta was not statistically significant. Clinical samples were selected based on the availability of cryopreserved specimens, with adults included as active tuberculosis cases and adolescents included as controls. Compared with IGRA-negative controls, TCR-alpha repertoires from active tuberculosis had smaller mean NN-distances to GMM-specific TCRs, which suggests that these TCRs underwent clonal expansion.

This clone was recorded once. Its antigen has not been determined. No base qualities exist here, and no much larger clone lies one base off it. Unmatched junction bases come to 8, with V trimmed by 2 bases and J by 5 bases. CDR1 ENHRY and CDR2 SYGVKD were looked up in the germline V gene. From its cysteine to its phenylalanine, the CDR3 spans 17 amino acids. Only the CDR3 DNA stays, 51 bases, in frame from base 1. The immunoSEQ multiplex PCR assay was used to generate TCR libraries, with TCR-beta and/or TCR-alpha/delta assays applied to each sample. Amplified TCR libraries were sequenced on the Illumina high-throughput platform. In the paper's pipeline: Clustering and dimensionality reduction relied on pairwise TCRdist distances among GMM-specific receptors from T cells that were either sorted ex vivo or expanded in vitro. The score assigned to each clinical repertoire was mean NN-distance, meaning the average TCRdist to the nearest 10% of tetramer-positive reference sequences. GEM TCR motif frequency was computed as the fraction of unique TCRs matching known GEM sequences by V/J usage and CDR3 length. Linear discriminant analysis with leave-one-out cross-validation, implemented in scikit-learn, was used to classify active tuberculosis. The table was pulled from immuneACCESS by TCRdb, which kept in-frame rearrangements only. Such tables lose some clones; where checked, under half of the loss comes from unresolved V genes, and the rest has no known cause. That table is the source of V, J and clone size, and D and trimming were worked out from the DNA. The sample table lists around 30,000 clones, over 90% of them with a count of one. The top ten clones comprise roughly 5% of the sample.

This TCR was recovered from a donor aged 10 to 29 with latent tuberculosis or without tuberculosis infection. Source material: PBMCs. The chain couples TRBV10-3 to TRBJ2-2, with 10 bases matching TRBD2. The DNA reads TGTGCCATCAGTGAGAAAGGTCTAGCGGGAGCAACCGGGGAGCTGTTTTTT. Translated, this gives CAISEKGLAGATGELFF.